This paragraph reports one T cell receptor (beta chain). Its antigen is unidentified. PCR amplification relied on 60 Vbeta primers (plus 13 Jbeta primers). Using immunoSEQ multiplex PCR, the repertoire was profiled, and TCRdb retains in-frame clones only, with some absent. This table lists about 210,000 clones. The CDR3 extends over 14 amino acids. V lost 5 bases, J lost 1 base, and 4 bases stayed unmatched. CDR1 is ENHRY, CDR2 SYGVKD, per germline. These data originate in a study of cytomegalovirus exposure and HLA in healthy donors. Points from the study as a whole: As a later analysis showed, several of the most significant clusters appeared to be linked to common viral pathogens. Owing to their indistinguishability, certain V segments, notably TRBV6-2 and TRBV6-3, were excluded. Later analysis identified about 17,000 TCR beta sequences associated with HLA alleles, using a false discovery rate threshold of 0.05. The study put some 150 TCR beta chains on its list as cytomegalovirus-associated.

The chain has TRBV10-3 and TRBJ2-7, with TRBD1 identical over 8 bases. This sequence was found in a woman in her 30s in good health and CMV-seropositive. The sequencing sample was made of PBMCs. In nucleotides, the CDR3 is TGTGCCATCAGTAACCGACAGGGGTCCTACGAGCAGTACTTC. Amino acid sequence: CAISNRQGSYEQYF.